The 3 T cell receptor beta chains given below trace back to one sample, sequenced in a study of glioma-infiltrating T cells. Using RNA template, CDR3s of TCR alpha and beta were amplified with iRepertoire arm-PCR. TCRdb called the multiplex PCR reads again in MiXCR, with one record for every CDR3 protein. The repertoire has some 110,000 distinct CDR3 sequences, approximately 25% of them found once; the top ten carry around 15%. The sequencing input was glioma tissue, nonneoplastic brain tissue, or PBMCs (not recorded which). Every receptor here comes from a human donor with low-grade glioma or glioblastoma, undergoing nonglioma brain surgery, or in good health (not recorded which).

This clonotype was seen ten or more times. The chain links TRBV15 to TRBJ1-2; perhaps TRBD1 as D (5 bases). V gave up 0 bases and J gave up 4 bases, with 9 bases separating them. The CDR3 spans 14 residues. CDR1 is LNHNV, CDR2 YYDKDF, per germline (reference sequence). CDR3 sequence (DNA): TGTGCCACCAGCAGAGATGACAGCGGCTATGGCTACACCTTC. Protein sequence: CATSRDDSGYGYTF.

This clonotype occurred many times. The CDR3 coding sequence is TGTGCCAGCAGCCCAGAGGAGACAGGGGACGGGACCCAGTACTTC. Translating it yields CASSPEETGDGTQYF. This chain links TRBV12-3 or TRBV12-4 with TRBJ2-5, with 8 bases lining up with TRBD1. Unmatched junction bases numbered 13, after V lost 6 bases and J lost 7 bases. The CDR3 spans 15 residues.

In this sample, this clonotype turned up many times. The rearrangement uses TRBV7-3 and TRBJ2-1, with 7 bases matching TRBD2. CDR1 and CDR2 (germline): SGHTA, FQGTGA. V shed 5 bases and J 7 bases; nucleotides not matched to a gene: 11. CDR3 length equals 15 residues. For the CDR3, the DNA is TGTGCCAGCAGCCCTGGGGCTAGCGGCCGGAATGAGCAGTTCTTC. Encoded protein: CASSPGASGRNEQFF. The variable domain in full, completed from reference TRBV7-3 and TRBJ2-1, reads GAGVSQTPSNKVTEKGKYVELRCDPISGHTALYWYRQSLGQGPEFLIYFQGTGAADDSGLPNDRFFAVRPEGSVSTLKIQRTERGDSAVYLCASSPGASGRNEQFFGPGTRLTVL.